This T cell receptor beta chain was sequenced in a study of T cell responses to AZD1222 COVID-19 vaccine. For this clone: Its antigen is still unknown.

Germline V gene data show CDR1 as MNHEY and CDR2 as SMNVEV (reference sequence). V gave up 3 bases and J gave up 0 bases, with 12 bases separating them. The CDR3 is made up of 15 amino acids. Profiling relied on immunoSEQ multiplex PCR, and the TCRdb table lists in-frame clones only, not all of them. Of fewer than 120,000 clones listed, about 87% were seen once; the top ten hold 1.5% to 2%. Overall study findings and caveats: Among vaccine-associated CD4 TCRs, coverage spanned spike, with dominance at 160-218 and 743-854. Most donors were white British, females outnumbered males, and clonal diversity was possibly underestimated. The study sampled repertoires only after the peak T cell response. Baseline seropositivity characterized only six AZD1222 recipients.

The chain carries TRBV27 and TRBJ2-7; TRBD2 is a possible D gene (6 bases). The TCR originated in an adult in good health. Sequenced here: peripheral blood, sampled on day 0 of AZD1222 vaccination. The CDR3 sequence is CASSLGGALSYEQYF. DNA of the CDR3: TGTGCCAGCAGTTTGGGCGGGGCCCTCTCCTACGAGCAGTACTTC.